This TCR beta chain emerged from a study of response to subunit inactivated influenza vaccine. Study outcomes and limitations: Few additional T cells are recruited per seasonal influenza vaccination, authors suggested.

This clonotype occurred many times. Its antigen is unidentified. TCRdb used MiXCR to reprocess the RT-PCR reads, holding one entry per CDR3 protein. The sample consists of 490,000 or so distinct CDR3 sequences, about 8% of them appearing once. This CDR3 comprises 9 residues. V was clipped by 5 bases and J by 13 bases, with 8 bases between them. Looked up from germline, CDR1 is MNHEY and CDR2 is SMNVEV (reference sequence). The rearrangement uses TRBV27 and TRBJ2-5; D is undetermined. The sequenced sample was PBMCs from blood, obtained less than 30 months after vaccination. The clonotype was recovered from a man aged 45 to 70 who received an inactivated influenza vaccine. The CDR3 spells CASSRSRYF. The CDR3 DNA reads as TGTGCCAGCAGTAGGAGTCGGTACTTC.